This note documents a single T cell receptor (beta chain) sequence. As originally analysed: Nucleated cell number was recorded as an estimate derived from reference gene primer amplification. Here immunoSEQ multiplex PCR was the method, and the copy in TCRdb shows in-frame clones only, minus some. That table supplies the V and J calls and clone size; D and trimming were determined from the DNA. Of about 230,000 clones in the sample, around 78% were seen once. This record belongs to a study of blood T cell repertoires in COVID-19. In the study overall: Specimens from acute and convalescent COVID-19 originated in the United States, Italy and Spain. Sources were T cells, B-cell-depleted T cells, or PBMCs; the material itself was cDNA or gDNA.

Sequenced input: peripheral blood. The clonotype comes from a woman aged 70-85 years with active or convalescent COVID-19.

This CDR3 reads CSGSTYRGINEQFF. For the CDR3, the DNA is TGCAGCGGCTCTACTTACCGCGGGATCAATGAGCAGTTCTTC. The V and J genes are TRBV29-1 and TRBJ2-1; D might be TRBD2 (6 bases). The CDR3 has 14 residues. V lost 7 bases and J 6 bases, leaving 19 bases between the germline ends. Germline V gene data show CDR1 as SQVTM and CDR2 as ANQGSEA.